This T cell receptor (beta chain) was obtained from a study of T cells in Graves' hyperthyroidism and ophthalmopathy. This clonotype has at least ten counts. Recently diagnosed hyperthyroidism of less than 2 months' duration affected patients aged 18 to 65. The blood specimen was taken at initial hyperthyroidism diagnosis, before any ophthalmopathy symptoms. Authors of the study amplified TCR beta CDR3 regions from RNA transcripts. The TCR CDR3 was amplified in a first-round RT-PCR using the HTBI primer set. TCRdb called the multiplex PCR reads again in MiXCR, with one record for every CDR3 protein. The repertoire holds around 380,000 distinct CDR3 sequences, with approximately 12% as singletons. The CDR3 has 13 residues. Germline-derived CDR1 and CDR2 are LGHDT and YNNKEL (reference sequence). V was trimmed by 7 bases and J by 8 bases, leaving 17 bases between them.

This chain links TRBV3-1 with TRBJ1-1; tentative D call: TRBD1 (6 bases). This TCR was recovered from a young man with Graves' hyperthyroidism that later progressed to Graves' ophthalmopathy. The sample comprised blood. The CDR3 coding sequence is TGTGCCAGCACCTTAGACAGGATATCGGAAGCTTTCTTT. Amino acids: CASTLDRISEAFF. Variable domain in full (rest from reference TRBV3-1 and TRBJ1-1): DTAVSQTPKYLVTQMGNDKSIKCEQNLGHDTMYWYKQDSKKFLKIMFSYNNKELIINETVPNRFSPKSPDKAHLNLHINSLELGDSAVYFCASTLDRISEAFFGQGTRLTVV.